This TCR beta chain stems from a study of CD8 T cells in ankylosing spondylitis. V gave up 5 bases and J gave up 8 bases; unmatched junction bases: 7. The CDR3 length is 13 residues. Germline CDR1 and CDR2: SEHNR and FQNEAQ (reference sequence). Study-wide findings and caveats: Disease-associated clonotypes exhibited CD8+ identity and were relatively infrequent in peripheral blood. Within ankylosing spondylitis blood, a TCR beta motif made up of seven to nine highly homologous variants appeared to be characteristic.

MiXCR was run by TCRdb on the 5' RACE reads, yielding one entry per CDR3 protein. The table has about 130,000 distinct CDR3 sequences, about 6.5% seen once. This clonotype was seen at least ten times. What it binds is not known. The chain carries TRBV7-9 and TRBJ1-1, with 8 bases aligning to TRBD1. Sequenced input: blood, either unsorted or a sorted T cell fraction (not recorded which). The source is a male donor with ankylosing spondylitis or in good health (not recorded which). The chain's CDR3 is CASSPPRDREAFF. DNA for the CDR3: TGTGCCAGCAGCCCGCCCCGGGACAGGGAAGCTTTCTTT.